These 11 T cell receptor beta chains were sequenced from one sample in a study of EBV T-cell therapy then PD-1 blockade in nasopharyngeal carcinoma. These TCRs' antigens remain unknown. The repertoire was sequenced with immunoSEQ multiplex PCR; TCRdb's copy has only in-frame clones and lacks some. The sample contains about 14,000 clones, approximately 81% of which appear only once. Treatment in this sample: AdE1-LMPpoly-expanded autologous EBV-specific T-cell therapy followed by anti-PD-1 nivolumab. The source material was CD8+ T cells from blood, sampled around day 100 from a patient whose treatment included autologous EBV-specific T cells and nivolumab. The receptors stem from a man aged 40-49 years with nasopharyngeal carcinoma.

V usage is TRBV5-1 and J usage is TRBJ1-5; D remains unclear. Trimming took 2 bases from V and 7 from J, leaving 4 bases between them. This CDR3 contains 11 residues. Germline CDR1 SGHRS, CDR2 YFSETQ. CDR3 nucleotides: TGCGCCAGCAGCTTAATCCAGCCCCAGCATTTT. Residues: CASSLIQPQHF.

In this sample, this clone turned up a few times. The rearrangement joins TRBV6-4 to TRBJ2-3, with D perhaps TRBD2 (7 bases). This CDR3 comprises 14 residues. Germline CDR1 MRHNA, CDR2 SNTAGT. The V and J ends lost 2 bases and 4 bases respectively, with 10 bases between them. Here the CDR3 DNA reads TGTGCCAGCAGTGACGGGGGGGCCTCAGATACGCAGTATTTT. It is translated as CASSDGGASDTQYF.

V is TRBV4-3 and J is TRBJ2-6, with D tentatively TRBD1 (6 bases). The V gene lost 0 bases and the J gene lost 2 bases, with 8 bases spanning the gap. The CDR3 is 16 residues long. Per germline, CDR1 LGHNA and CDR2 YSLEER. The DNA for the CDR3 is TGCGCCAGCAGCCAAGATCAGGGGACTGGGGCCAACGTCCTGACTTTC. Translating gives CASSQDQGTGANVLTF.

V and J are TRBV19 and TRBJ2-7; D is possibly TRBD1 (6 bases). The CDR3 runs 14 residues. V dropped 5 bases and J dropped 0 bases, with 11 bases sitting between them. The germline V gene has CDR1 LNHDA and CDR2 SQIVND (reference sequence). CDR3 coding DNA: TGTGCCAGTAGTGTGGGACACCTCTCCTACGAGCAGTACTTC. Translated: CASSVGHLSYEQYF.

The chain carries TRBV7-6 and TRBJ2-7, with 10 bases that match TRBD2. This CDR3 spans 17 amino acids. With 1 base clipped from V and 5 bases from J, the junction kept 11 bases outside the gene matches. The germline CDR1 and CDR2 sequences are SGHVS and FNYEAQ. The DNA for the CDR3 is TGTGCCAGCAGCTTAGATTGGCTAGCGGGGGCTTTCGACGAGCAGTACTTC. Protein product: CASSLDWLAGAFDEQYF.

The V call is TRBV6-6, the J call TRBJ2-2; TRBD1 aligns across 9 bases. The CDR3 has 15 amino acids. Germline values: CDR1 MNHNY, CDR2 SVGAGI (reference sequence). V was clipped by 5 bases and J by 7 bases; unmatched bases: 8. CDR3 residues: CASSNYRGHSGELFF. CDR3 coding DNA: TGTGCCAGCAGTAACTACAGGGGGCATAGCGGGGAGCTGTTTTTT.

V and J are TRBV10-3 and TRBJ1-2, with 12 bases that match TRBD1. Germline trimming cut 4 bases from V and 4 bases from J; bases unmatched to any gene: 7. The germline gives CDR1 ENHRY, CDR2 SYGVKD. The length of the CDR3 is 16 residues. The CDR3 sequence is CAISGDRGRSGYGYTF. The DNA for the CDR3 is TGTGCCATCAGTGGGGACAGGGGGCGTTCCGGCTATGGCTACACCTTC.

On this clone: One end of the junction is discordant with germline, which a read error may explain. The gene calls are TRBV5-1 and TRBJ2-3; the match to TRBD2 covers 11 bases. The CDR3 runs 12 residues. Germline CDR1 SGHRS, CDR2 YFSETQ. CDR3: CASSLGTSGPTF. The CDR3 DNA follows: TGCGCCAGCAGCTTGGGGACTAGCGGGCCAACCTTT.

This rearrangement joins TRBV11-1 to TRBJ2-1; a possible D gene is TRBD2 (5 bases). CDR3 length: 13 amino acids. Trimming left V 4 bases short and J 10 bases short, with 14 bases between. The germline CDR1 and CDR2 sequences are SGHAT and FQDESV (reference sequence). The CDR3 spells CASSSQDWKEQFF. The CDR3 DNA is TGTGCCAGCAGCTCCCAGGACTGGAAGGAGCAGTTCTTC.

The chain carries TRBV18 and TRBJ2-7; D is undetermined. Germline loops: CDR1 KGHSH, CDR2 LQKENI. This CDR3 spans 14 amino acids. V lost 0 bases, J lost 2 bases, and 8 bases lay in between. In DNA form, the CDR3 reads TGTGCCAGCTCACCACCGATGGGTCCCTACGAGCAGTACTTC. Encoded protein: CASSPPMGPYEQYF.

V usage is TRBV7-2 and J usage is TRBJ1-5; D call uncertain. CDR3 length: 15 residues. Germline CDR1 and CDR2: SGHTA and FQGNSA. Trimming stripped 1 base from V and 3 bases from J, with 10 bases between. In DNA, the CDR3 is TGTGCCAGCAGCTTAGACGGATACTCCAATCAGCCCCAGCATTTT. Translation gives CASSLDGYSNQPQHF.